The T cell receptor beta chain described here comes from a study of monozygotic twins with inflammatory bowel disease. Study-level results: Relative clonotype sharing with others was diminished in IBD patients versus healthy twins, particularly with disease activity.

As for this clonotype: Its antigen is not identified.

This CDR3 is 15 amino acids long. Germline-derived CDR1 and CDR2 are LNHDA and SQIVND (reference sequence). TCRdb re-called the 5' RACE reads and gives one entry per CDR3 protein, without DNA. The table for this sample gives 200,000 to 250,000 distinct CDR3 sequences. The chain carries TRBV19 and TRBJ1-4. Sequencing was performed on blood. The TCR was taken from a human donor with ulcerative colitis or Crohn's disease, or a healthy co-twin of an affected twin (not recorded which). CDR3 protein: CASSPTISIAEKLFF.